These T cell receptor beta chains were read from a single sample in a study of molecular identifiers for immune sequencing clone quantification. One entry per CDR3 protein, called by TCRdb with MiXCR from the PCR reads. Of 300,000 to 350,000 distinct CDR3 sequences in the sample, roughly a fifth were seen once. Sequencing was done on a sample of naive CD8+ T cells from blood, with Jurkat cell RNA spiked in. The receptors come from a human donor in good health. Some libraries in this study had Jurkat cell RNA spiked in. The CDR3 runs from the conserved cysteine through the conserved F or W.

length	V	J	CDR3
16	TRBV24-1	TRBJ2-3	CATSDLGQERTDTQYF
15	TRBV7-9	TRBJ1-2	CASSPPGQGVYGYTF
20	TRBV25-1	TRBJ2-2	CASSEAEFGLAGTNTGELFF
16	TRBV28	TRBJ2-3	CASSFRLAAITDTQYF
20	TRBV19	TRBJ2-2	CASSTLTGTGVPVYTGELFF
15	TRBV7-9	TRBJ2-7	CASNLGTGETYEQYF
16	TRBV7-6	TRBJ2-7	CASSSGAGESSYEQYF
13	TRBV6-2/TRBV6-3	TRBJ2-5	CASSYPGPDTQYF
13	TRBV5-5	TRBJ2-3	CASSPHWSDTQYF
15	TRBV29-1	TRBJ2-1	CSVEGQGGPYNEQFF
12	TRBV12-3/TRBV12-4	TRBJ2-3	CASSPSGDTQYF
13	TRBV27	TRBJ2-3	CASSWNNGDTQYF
14	TRBV7-9	TRBJ2-3	CASSLVGVADTQYF
12	TRBV30	TRBJ2-7	CAWTTAPGEQYF
17	TRBV27	TRBJ1-2	CASSLYPATISNYGYTF
9	TRBV28	TRBJ2-7	CASGQEQYF
15	TRBV27	TRBJ1-1	CASSLIRSMNTEAFF
14	TRBV10-1	TRBJ2-5	CASSLDGREETQYF
14	TRBV28	TRBJ2-3	CASSLRLATDTQYF
13	TRBV11-2	TRBJ1-1	CASSLVAGTEAFF
15	TRBV14	TRBJ2-7	CASSQDAGGYYEQYF
14	TRBV7-2	TRBJ2-7	CASSFWTSVYEQYF
14	TRBV6-1	TRBJ1-1	CASSEVDLNTEAFF
18	TRBV19	TRBJ2-3	CASSNTGTGRGLPDTQYF
16	TRBV24-1	TRBJ2-3	CATSDRQDQFTDTQYF
14	TRBV5-1	TRBJ2-7	CASSHGQVGYEQYF
18	TRBV15	TRBJ2-4	CATSERGLMTLAKNIQYF